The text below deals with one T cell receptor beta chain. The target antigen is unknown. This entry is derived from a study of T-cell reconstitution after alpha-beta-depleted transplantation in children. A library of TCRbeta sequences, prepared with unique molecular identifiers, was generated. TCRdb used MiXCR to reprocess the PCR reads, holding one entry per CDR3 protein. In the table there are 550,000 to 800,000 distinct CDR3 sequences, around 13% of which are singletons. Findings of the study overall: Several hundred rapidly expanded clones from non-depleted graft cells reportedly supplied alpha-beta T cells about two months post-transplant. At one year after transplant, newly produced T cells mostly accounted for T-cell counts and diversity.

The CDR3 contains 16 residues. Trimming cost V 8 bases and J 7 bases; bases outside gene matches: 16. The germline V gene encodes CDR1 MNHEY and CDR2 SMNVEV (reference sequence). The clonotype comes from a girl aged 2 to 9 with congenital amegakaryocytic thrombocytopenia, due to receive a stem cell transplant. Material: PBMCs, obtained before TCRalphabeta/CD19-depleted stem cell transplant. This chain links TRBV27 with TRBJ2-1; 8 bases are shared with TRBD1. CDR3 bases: TGTGCCAGCTCATTTTTAGGGCAGGGGGCTTTGAATGAGCAGTTCTTC. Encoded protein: CASSFLGQGALNEQFF.